This TCR beta chain was recovered during a study of blood T cell repertoires in COVID-19. Study background: Spain, Italy and the United States supplied samples that represented acute and convalescent COVID-19. Nucleic acid was either cDNA or gDNA, and it came from T cells, B-cell-depleted T cells, or PBMCs.

In the study's own analysis: Estimated nucleated cell counts came from reference gene primer amplification. Assay: immunoSEQ multiplex PCR; the TCRdb copy retains only in-frame clones and omits some. V, J and clone size were drawn from that table, and D and trimming were deduced from the DNA. The data hold about 70,000 clones, with roughly 79% observed a single time. This CDR3 region has 14 residues. V lost 3 bases, J lost 10 bases, and 16 bases lay in between. From germline, CDR1 is WNHNN and CDR2 SYGVQD (reference sequence). The source is a woman in her 70s with acute or convalescent COVID-19. The specimen was peripheral blood. The chain links TRBV10-1 to TRBJ2-1; D might be TRBD1 (6 bases). The CDR3 here is CASSERHRAGEQFF. The DNA for the CDR3 is TGCGCCAGCAGTGAACGACACAGGGCGGGCGAGCAGTTCTTC.